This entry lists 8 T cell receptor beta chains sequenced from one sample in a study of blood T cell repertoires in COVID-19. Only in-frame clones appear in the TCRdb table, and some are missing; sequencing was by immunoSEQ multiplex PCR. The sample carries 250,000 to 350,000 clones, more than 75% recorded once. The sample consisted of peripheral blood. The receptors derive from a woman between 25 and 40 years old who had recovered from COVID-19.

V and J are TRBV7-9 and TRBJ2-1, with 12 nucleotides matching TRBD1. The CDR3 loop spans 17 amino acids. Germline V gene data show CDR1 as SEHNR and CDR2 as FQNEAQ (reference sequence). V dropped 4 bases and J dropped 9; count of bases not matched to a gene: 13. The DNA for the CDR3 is TGTGCCAGCAGCTCGACCCGGGACAGGGGGCAGATCGGTGAGCAGTTCTTC. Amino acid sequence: CASSSTRDRGQIGEQFF.

CDR3 sequence (DNA): TGCGCCAGCAGTCAAGCAGGGGGCTGGCAGCCCCAGCATTTT. Protein product: CASSQAGGWQPQHF. The chain uses TRBV23-1 and TRBJ1-5, with 8 bases identical to TRBD1. TRBV23-1 qualifies as an ORF whose function is uncertain. The CDR3 sequence is 14 residues long. Germline trimming cut 2 bases from V and 7 bases from J; bases unmatched to any gene: 4.

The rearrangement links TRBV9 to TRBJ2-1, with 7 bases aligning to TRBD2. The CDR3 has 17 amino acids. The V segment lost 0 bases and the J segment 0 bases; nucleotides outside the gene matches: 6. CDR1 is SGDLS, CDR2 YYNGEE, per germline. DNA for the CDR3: TGTGCCAGCAGCGTAGTTGGTCTAGCGGACTCCTACAATGAGCAGTTCTTC. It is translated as CASSVVGLADSYNEQFF.

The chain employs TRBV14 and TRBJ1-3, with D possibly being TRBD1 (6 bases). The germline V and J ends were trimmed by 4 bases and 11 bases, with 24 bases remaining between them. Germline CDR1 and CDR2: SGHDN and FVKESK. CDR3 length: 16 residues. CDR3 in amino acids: CASSPPPGTPQGAIYF. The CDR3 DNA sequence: TGTGCCAGCAGCCCACCACCCGGGACACCCCAGGGAGCCATATATTTT. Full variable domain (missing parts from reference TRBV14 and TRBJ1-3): EAGVTQFPSHSVIEKGQTVTLRCDPISGHDNLYWYRRVMGKEIKFLLHFVKESKQDESGMPNNRFLAERTGGTYSTLKVQPAELEDSGVYFCASSPPPGTPQGAIYFGEGSWLTVV.

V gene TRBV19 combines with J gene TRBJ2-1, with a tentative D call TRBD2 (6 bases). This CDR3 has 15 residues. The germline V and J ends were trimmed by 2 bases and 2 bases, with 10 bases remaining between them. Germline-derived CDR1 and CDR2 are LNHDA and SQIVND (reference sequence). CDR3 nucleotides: TGTGCCAGTAGTATAAGGGAGGATGCCTACAATGAGCAGTTCTTC. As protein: CASSIREDAYNEQFF.

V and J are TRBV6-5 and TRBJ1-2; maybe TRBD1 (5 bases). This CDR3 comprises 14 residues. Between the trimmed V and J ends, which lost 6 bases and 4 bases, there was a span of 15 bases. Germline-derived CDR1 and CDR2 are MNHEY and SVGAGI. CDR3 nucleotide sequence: TGTGCCAGCAGCCCGACAGTCCAAAGCTATGGCTACACCTTC. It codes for CASSPTVQSYGYTF.

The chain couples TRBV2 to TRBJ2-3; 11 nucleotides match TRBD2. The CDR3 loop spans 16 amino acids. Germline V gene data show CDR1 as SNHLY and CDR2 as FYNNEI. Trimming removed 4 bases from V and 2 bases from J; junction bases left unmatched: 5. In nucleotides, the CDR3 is TGTGCCAGCAGTGGACTAGCGGGGACAAACACAGATACGCAGTATTTT. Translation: CASSGLAGTNTDTQYF.

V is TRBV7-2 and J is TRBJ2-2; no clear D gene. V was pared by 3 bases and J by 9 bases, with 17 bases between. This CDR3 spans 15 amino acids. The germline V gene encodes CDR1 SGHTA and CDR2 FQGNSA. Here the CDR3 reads CASSFFPVALRELFF. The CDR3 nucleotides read TGTGCCAGCAGCTTTTTCCCAGTGGCTCTCCGGGAGCTGTTTTTT.